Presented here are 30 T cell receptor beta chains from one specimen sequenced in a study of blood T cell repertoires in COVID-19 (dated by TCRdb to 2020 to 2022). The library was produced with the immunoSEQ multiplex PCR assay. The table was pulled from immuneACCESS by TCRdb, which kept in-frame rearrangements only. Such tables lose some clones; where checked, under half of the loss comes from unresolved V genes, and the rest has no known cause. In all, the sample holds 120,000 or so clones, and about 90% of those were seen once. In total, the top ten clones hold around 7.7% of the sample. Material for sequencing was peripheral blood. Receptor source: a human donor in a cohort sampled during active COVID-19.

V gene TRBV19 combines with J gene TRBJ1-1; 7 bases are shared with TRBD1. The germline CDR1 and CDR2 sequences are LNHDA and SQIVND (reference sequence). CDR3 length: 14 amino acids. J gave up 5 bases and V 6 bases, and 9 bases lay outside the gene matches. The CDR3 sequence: CASSDRVEGTEAFF. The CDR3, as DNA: TGTGCCAGTAGCGACAGGGTCGAAGGGACTGAAGCTTTCTTT.

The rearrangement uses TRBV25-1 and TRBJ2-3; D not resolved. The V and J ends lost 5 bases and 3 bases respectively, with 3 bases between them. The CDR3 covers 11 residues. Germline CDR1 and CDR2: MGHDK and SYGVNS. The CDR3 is CASSYTDTQYF. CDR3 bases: TGTGCCAGCAGTTATACAGATACGCAGTATTTT.

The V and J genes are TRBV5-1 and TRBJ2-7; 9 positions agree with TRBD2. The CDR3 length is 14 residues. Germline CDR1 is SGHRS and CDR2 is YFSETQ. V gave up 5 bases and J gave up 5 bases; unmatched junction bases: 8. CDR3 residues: CASRPGLASDEQYF. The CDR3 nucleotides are TGCGCCAGCAGACCCGGACTAGCGTCTGACGAGCAGTACTTC.

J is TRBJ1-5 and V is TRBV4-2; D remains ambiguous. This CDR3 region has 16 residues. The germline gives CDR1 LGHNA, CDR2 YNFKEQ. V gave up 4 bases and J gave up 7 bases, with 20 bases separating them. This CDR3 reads CASSRSGVQQGQPQHF. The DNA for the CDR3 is TGTGCCAGCAGCCGAAGCGGAGTACAGCAAGGACAGCCCCAGCATTTT.

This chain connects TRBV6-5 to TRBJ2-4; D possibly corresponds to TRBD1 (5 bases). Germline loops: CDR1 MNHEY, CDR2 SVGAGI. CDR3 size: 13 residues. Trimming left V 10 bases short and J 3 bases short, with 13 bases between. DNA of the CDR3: TGTGCCACCTCCTCAGGGCGCAAAAACATTCAGTACTTC. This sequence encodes CATSSGRKNIQYF.

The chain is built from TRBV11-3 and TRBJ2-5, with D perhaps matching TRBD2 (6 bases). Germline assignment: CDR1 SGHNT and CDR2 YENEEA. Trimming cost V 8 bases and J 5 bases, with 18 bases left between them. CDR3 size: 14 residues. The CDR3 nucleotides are TGTGCCAGCGGCCGCACCGGGGGTGTGGAGACCCAGTACTTC. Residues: CASGRTGGVETQYF.

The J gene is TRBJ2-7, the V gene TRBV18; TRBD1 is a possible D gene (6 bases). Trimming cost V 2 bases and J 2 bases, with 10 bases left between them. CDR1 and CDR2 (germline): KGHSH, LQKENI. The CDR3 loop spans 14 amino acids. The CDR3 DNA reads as TGTGCCAGCTCACCAGAGGCAGGGGCCTACGAGCAGTACTTC. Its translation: CASSPEAGAYEQYF.

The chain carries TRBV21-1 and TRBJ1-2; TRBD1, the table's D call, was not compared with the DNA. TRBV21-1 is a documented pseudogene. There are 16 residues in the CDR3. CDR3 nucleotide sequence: TGTGCCAGCAGCAAAGATCTACAGGACAGCAATTATGGCTACACCTTC. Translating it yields CASSKDLQDSNYGYTF.

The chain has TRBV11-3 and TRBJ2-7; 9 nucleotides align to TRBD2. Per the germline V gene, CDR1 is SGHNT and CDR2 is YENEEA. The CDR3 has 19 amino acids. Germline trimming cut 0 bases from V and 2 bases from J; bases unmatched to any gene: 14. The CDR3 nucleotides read TGTGCCAGCAGCTTAGATACGGGGCGGCTGGGCGGGAGGGCCTACGAGCAGTACTTC. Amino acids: CASSLDTGRLGGRAYEQYF. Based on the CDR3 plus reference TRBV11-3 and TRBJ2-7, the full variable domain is EAGVVQSPRYKIIEKKQPVAFWCNPISGHNTLYWYLQNLGQGPELLIRYENEEAVDDSQLPKDRFSAERLKGVDSTLKIQPAELGDSAVYLCASSLDTGRLGGRAYEQYFGPGTRLTVT.

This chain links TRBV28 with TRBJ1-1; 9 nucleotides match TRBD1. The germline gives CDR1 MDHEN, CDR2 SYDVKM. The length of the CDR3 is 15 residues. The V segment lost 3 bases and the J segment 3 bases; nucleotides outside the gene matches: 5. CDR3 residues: CASSFPGTGHTEAFF. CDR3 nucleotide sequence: TGTGCCAGCAGTTTCCCCGGGACAGGGCACACTGAAGCTTTCTTT. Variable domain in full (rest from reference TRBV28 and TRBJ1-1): DVKVTQSSRYLVKRTGEKVFLECVQDMDHENMFWYRQDPGLGLRLIYFSYDVKMKEKGDIPEGYSVSREKKERFSLILESASTNQTSMYLCASSFPGTGHTEAFFGQGTRLTVV.

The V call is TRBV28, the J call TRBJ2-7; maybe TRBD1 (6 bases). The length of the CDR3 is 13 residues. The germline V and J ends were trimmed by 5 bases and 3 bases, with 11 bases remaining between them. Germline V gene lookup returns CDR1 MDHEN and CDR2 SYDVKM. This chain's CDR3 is CASSRQDFYEQYF. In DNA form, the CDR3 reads TGTGCCAGCAGTCGACAGGACTTCTACGAGCAGTACTTC.

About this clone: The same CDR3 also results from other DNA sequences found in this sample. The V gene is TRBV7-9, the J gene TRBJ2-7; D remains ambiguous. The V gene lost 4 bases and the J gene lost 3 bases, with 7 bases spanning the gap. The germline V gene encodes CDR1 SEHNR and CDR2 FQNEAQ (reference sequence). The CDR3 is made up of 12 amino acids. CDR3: CASSSTGYEQYF. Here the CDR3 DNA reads TGTGCCAGCAGCTCAACGGGCTACGAGCAGTACTTC.

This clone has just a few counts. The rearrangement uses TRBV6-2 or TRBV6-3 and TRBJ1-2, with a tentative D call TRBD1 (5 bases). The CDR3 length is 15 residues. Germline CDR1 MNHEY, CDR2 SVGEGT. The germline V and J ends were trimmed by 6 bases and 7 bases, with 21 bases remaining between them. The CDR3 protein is CASSNKQVPDGGYTF. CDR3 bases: TGTGCCAGCAGCAACAAACAGGTCCCCGATGGTGGCTACACCTTC.

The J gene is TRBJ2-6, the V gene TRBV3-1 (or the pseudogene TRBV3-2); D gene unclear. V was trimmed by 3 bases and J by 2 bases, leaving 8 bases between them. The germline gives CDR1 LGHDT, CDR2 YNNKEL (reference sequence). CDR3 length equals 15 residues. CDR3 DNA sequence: TGTGCCAGCAGCCAGGGCAGGCCTGGGGCCAACGTCCTGACTTTC. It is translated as CASSQGRPGANVLTF.

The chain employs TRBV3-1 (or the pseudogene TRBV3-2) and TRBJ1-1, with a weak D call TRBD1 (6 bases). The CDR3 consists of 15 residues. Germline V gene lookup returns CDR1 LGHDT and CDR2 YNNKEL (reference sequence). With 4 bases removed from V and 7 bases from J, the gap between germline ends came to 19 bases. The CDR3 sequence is CASSPTRGGLSEAFF. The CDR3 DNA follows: TGTGCCAGCAGCCCAACTCGGGGGGGGCTTAGTGAAGCTTTCTTT.

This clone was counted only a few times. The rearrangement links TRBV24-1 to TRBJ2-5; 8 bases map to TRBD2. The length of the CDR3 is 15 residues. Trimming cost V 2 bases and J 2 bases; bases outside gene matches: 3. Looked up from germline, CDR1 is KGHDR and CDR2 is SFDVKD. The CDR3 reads CATSDWLAGQETQYF. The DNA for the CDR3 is TGTGCCACCAGTGATTGGTTAGCGGGGCAAGAGACCCAGTACTTC.

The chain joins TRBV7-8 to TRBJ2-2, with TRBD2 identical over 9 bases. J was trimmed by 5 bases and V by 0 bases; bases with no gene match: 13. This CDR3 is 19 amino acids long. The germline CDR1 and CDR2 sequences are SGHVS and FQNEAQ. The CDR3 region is CASSLARGAGGPATGELFF. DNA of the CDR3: TGTGCCAGCAGCTTAGCGCGAGGAGCGGGAGGCCCCGCGACCGGGGAGCTGTTTTTT. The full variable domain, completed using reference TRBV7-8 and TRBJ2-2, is GAGVSQSPRYKVAKRGQDVALRCDPISGHVSLFWYQQALGQGPEFLTYFQNEAQLDKSGLPSDRFFAERPEGSVSTLKIQRTQQEDSAVYLCASSLARGAGGPATGELFFGEGSRLTVL.

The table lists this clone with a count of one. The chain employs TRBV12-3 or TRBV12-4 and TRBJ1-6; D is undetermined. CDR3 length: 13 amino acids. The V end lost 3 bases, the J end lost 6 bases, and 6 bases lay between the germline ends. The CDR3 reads CASSFLLNSPLHF. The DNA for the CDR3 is TGTGCCAGCAGTTTTCTCCTTAATTCACCCCTCCACTTT.

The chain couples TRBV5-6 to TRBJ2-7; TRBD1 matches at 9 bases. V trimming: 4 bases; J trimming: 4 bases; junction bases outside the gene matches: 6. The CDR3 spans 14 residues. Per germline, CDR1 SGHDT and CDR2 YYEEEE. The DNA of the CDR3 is TGTGCCAGCAGCCCAACGGGACAGGGATACGAGCAGTACTTC. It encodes CASSPTGQGYEQYF.

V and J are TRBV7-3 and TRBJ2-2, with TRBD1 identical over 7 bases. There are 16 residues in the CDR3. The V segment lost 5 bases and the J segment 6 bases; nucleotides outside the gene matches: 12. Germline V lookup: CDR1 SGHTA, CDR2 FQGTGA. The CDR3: CASSVDRAEWAGELFF. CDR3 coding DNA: TGTGCCAGCAGCGTCGACAGGGCAGAGTGGGCCGGGGAGCTGTTTTTT.

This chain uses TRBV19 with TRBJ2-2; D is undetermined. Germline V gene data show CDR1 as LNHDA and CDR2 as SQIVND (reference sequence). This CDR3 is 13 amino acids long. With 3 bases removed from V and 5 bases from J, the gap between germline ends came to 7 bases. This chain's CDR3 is CASSIFRTGELFF. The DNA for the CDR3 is TGTGCCAGTAGTATTTTCAGAACCGGGGAGCTGTTTTTT.

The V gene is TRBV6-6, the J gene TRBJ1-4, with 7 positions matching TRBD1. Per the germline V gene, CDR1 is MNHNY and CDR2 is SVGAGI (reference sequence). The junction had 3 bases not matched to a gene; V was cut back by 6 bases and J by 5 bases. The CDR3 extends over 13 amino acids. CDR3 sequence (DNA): TGTGCCAGCAGCCAGACAGGGAATGAAAAACTGTTTTTT. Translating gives CASSQTGNEKLFF.

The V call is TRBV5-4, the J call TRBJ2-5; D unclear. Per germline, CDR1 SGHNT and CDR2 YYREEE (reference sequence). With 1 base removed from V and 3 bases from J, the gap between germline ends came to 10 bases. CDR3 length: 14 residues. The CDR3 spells CASSLWWQEETQYF. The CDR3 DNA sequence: TGTGCCAGCAGCTTGTGGTGGCAGGAAGAGACCCAGTACTTC.

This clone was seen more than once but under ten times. The DNA of the CDR3 is TGTGCCAGCAGCCGCTTGGACAGGGGGAACACCGGGGAGCTGTTTTTT. Translated: CASSRLDRGNTGELFF. The V gene is TRBV5-6, the J gene TRBJ2-2; 9 nucleotides match TRBD1. This CDR3 has 16 residues. Germline CDR1 and CDR2: SGHDT and YYEEEE. J lost 1 base, V lost 4 bases, and 5 bases had no gene match. Based on the CDR3 plus reference TRBV5-6 and TRBJ2-2, the full variable domain is DAGVTQSPTHLIKTRGQQVTLRCSPKSGHDTVSWYQQALGQGPQFIFQYYEEEERQRGNFPDRFSGHQFPNYSSELNVNALLLGDSALYLCASSRLDRGNTGELFFGEGSRLTVL.

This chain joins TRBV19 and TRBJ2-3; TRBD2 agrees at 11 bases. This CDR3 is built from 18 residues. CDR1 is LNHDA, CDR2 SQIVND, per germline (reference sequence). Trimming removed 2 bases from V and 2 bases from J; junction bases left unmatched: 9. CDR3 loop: CASSIRRSSGGATDTQYF. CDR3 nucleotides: TGTGCCAGTAGTATAAGGCGAAGTAGCGGGGGGGCCACAGATACGCAGTATTTT.

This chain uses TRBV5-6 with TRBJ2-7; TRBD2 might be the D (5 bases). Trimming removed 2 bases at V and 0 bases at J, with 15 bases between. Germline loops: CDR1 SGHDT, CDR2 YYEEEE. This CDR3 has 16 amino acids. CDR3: CASSLVFQADSYEQYF. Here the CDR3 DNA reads TGTGCCAGCAGCTTAGTATTTCAAGCGGACTCCTACGAGCAGTACTTC.

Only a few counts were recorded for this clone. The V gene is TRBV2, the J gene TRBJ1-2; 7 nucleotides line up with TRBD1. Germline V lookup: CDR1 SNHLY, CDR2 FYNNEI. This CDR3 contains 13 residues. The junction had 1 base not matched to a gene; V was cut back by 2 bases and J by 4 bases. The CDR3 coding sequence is TGTGCCAGCAGTGAACGGGACAGCTATGGCTACACCTTC. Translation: CASSERDSYGYTF.

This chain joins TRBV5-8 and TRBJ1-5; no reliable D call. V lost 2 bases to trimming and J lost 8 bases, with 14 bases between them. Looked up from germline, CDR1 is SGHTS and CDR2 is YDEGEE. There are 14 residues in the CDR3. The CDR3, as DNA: TGTGCCAGCAGCTTCAGCCGAGGAGGGAAGCCCCAGCATTTT. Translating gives CASSFSRGGKPQHF.

The CDR3 region has the DNA TGCGCCAGCAGCCCCACCAAGAGCTCCTACGAGCAGTACTTC. It translates to CASSPTKSSYEQYF. The chain employs TRBV5-1 and TRBJ2-7; D gene unclear. V lost 4 bases, J lost 0 bases, and 11 bases lay in between. In germline, CDR1 is SGHRS, CDR2 YFSETQ. The CDR3 length is 14 residues.

The CDR3 loop is CASSNRGSLEQYF. The CDR3 nucleotides are TGTGCCAGCAGTAACAGGGGGTCCCTCGAGCAGTACTTC. J is TRBJ2-7 and V is TRBV6-5, with TRBD1 matching over 8 bases. This CDR3 spans 13 amino acids. The junction had 6 bases not matched to a gene; V was cut back by 5 bases and J by 6 bases. Germline CDR1 and CDR2: MNHEY and SVGAGI.